This entry lists 7 T cell receptor beta chains sequenced from one sample in a study of blood T cell repertoires in COVID-19. Generated by immunoSEQ multiplex PCR, the TCRdb table keeps only in-frame clones and is missing some. This table holds fewer than 450,000 clones, roughly 88% found once. Specimen: PBMCs or T cells enriched from blood (not recorded which). The receptors were gathered from a man younger than 35 who had recovered from COVID-19.

The CDR3 loop reads CASSLGYRVTVTEAFF. Here the CDR3 DNA reads TGTGCCAGCAGCTTAGGTTACAGGGTGACCGTCACTGAAGCTTTCTTT. The chain is built from TRBV11-2 and TRBJ1-1; a possible D gene is TRBD1 (6 bases). Germline V lookup: CDR1 SGHAT, CDR2 FQNNGV. The CDR3 sequence is 16 residues long. Trimming left V 1 base short and J 4 bases short, with 16 bases between.

J is TRBJ2-1 and V is TRBV7-9, with no clear D. V dropped 0 bases and J dropped 9 bases, with 18 bases sitting between them. CDR1 SEHNR and CDR2 FQNEAQ come from the germline V gene (reference sequence). The CDR3 is 16 residues long. The CDR3 DNA sequence: TGTGCCAGCAGCTTAGCGCCTCTTCTCGATTCGAGTGAGCAGTTCTTC. This sequence encodes CASSLAPLLDSSEQFF. Filled out from reference TRBV7-9 and TRBJ2-1, the complete variable domain reads DTGVSQNPRHKITKRGQNVTFRCDPISEHNRLYWYRQTLGQGPEFLTYFQNEAQLEKSRLLSDRFSAERPKGSFSTLEIQRTEQGDSAMYLCASSLAPLLDSSEQFFGPGTRLTVL.

This chain links TRBV7-3 with TRBJ1-1; D not certain. V dropped 5 bases and J dropped 2 bases, with 12 bases sitting between them. The CDR3 has 14 amino acids. Germline V gene sequence: CDR1 SGHTA, CDR2 FQGTGA. CDR3 residues: CASSPGLLNTEAFF. CDR3 sequence (DNA): TGTGCCAGCAGCCCCGGACTGTTAAACACTGAAGCTTTCTTT.

The chain couples TRBV6-1 to TRBJ2-2; 7 bases align to TRBD2. Trimming cost V 0 bases and J 1 base; bases outside gene matches: 14. CDR3 length: 20 amino acids. The germline CDR1 and CDR2 sequences are MNHNS and SASEGT. The CDR3: CASSEALRGWSGKNTGELFF. The CDR3 nucleotides read TGTGCCAGCAGTGAAGCGCTTCGGGGTTGGAGCGGGAAGAACACCGGGGAGCTGTTTTTT.

This chain uses TRBV6-5 with TRBJ2-1; 12 positions agree with TRBD2. Germline V gene lookup returns CDR1 MNHEY and CDR2 SVGAGI. This CDR3 has 15 amino acids. The V and J ends lost 7 bases and 4 bases, in that order; junction bases with no gene match: 5. The CDR3 nucleotides read TGTGCCAGCATCGGACTAGCGGGGACGTACAATGAGCAGTTCTTC. Translated, it gives CASIGLAGTYNEQFF.

This clone has only one observation. DNA for the CDR3: TGTGCCAGCGCCACCAGAAGGGGTGATTCACCCCTCCACTTT. Translated: CASATRRGDSPLHF. The rearrangement uses TRBV27 and TRBJ1-6; tentative D call: TRBD1 (5 bases). The CDR3 sequence is 14 residues long. V lost 8 bases, J lost 8 bases, and 16 bases lay in between. Per germline, CDR1 MNHEY and CDR2 SMNVEV (reference sequence).

The chain is built from TRBV4-1 and TRBJ1-2; a possible D gene is TRBD1 (5 bases). The V gene lost 3 bases and the J gene lost 6 bases, with 14 bases spanning the gap. Germline V gene data show CDR1 as MGHRA and CDR2 as YSYEKL. The CDR3 covers 14 residues. The CDR3 loop is CASSQAGRKDGYTF. The DNA for the CDR3 is TGCGCCAGCAGCCAGGCGGGACGGAAGGATGGCTACACCTTC.